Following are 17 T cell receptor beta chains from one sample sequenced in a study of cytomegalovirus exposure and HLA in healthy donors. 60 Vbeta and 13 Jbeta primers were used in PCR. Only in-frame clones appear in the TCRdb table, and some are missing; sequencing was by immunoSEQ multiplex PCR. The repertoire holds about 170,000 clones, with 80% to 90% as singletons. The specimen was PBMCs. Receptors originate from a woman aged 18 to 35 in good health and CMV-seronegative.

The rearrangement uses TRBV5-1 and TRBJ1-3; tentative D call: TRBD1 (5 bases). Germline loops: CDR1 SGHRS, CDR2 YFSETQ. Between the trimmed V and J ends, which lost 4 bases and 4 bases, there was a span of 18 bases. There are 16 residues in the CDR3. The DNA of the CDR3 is TGCGCCAGCAGCCAGGGAGGGGTCGTCTCAGGAAACACCATATATTTT. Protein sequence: CASSQGGVVSGNTIYF.

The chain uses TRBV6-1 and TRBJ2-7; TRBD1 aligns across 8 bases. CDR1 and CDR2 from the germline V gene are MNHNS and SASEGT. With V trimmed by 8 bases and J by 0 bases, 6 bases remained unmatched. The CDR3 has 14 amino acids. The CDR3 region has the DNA TGTGCCAGCGAACAGGGGGTCTACTCCTACGAGCAGTACTTC. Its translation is CASEQGVYSYEQYF.

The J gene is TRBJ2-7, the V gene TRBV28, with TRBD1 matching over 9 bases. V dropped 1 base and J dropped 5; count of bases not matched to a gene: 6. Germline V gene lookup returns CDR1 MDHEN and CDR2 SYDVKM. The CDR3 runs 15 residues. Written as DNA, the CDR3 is TGTGCCAGCAGTTTATTAGGGCGACAGGGGGACGAGCAGTACTTC. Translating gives CASSLLGRQGDEQYF.

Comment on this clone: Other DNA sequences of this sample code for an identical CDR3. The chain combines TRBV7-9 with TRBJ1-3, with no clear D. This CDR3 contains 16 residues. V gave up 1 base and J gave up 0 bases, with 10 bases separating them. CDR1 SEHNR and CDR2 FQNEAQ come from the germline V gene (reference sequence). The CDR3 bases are TGTGCCAGCAGCTTAGATGTTCTCCTCTCTGGAAACACCATATATTTT. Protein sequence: CASSLDVLLSGNTIYF.

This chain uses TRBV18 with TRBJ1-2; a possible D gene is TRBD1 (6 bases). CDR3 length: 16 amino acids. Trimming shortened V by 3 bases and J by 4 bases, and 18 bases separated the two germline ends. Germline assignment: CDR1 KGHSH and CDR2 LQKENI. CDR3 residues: CASSPGTSKGGYGYTF. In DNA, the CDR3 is TGTGCCAGCTCACCTGGGACATCCAAGGGCGGCTATGGCTACACCTTC. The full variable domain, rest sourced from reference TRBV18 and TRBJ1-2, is NAGVMQNPRHLVRRRGQEARLRCSPMKGHSHVYWYRQLPEEGLKFMVYLQKENIIDESGMPKERFSAEFPKEGPSILRIQQVVRGDSAAYFCASSPGTSKGGYGYTFGSGTRLTVV.

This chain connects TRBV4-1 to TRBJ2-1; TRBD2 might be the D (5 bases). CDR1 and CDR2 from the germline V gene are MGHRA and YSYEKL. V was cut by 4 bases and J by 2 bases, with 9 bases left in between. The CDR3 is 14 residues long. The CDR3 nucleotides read TGCGCCAGCAGCCTGCCCGGGGCCTACAATGAGCAGTTCTTC. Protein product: CASSLPGAYNEQFF.

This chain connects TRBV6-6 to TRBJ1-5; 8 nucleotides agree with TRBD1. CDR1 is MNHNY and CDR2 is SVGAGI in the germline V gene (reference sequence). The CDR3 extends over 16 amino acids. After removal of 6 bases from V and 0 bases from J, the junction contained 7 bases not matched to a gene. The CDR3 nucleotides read TGTGCCAGCAGGCTAGGGACAGGCTATAGCAATCAGCCCCAGCATTTT. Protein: CASRLGTGYSNQPQHF.

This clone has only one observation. The CDR3 sequence is CASSDLAGAWDIQYF. The CDR3 DNA follows: TGTGCCAGCAGTGACCTAGCGGGTGCTTGGGACATTCAGTACTTC. The chain has TRBV2 and TRBJ2-4; 8 bases align to TRBD2. V lost 3 bases to trimming and J lost 8 bases; unmatched junction nucleotides: 9. Germline lookup yields CDR1 SNHLY and CDR2 FYNNEI. This CDR3 region has 15 residues.

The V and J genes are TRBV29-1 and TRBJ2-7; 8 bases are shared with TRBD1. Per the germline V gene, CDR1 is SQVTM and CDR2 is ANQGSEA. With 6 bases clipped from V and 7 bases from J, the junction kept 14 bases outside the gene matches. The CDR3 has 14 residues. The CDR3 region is CSVQKGGRGLEQYF. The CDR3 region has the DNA TGCAGCGTGCAAAAAGGGGGCAGGGGGCTTGAGCAGTACTTC.

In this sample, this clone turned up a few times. CDR3 region: CASSQSTTNEKLFF. The CDR3, as DNA: TGCGCCAGCAGCCAATCCACAACTAATGAAAAACTGTTTTTT. V usage is TRBV4-1 and J usage is TRBJ1-4; D remains ambiguous. CDR1 is MGHRA and CDR2 is YSYEKL in the germline V gene. There are 14 residues in the CDR3. Trimming took 2 bases from V and 0 from J, leaving 4 bases between them.

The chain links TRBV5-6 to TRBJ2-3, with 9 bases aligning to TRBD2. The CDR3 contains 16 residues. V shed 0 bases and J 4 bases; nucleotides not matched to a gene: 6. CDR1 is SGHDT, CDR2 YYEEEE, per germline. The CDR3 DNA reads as TGTGCCAGCAGCTTGGCCGGGGCGGGAGGGGCAGATACGCAGTATTTT. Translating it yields CASSLAGAGGADTQYF.

The CDR3 nucleotides are TGTGCCAGCAGCTTAACTGCTAGCACAGATACGCAGTATTTT. Its protein product is CASSLTASTDTQYF. The chain couples TRBV5-6 to TRBJ2-3, with D unresolved. The CDR3 loop spans 14 amino acids. The ends were cut back, 2 bases at V and 0 bases at J, with 7 bases in the middle. Germline values: CDR1 SGHDT, CDR2 YYEEEE.

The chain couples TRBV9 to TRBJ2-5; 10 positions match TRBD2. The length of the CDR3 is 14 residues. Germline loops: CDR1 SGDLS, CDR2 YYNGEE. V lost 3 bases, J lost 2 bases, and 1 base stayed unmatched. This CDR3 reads CASSGTSGQETQYF. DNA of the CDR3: TGTGCCAGCAGCGGGACTAGCGGTCAAGAGACCCAGTACTTC.

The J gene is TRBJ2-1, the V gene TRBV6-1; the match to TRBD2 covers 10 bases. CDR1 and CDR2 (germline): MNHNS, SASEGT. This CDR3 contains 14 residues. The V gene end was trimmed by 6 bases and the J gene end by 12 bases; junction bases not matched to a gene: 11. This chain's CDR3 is CASRSLAGRWGQFF. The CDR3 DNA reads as TGTGCCAGCAGATCACTAGCGGGAAGATGGGGGCAGTTCTTC.

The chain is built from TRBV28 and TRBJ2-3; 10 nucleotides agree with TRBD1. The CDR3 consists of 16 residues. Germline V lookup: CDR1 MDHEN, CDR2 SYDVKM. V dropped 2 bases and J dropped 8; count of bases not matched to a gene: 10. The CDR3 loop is CASSLLDRGFLGTQYF. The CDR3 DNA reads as TGTGCCAGCAGTTTACTGGACAGGGGGTTCTTGGGTACGCAGTATTTT. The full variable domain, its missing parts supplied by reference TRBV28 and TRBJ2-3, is DVKVTQSSRYLVKRTGEKVFLECVQDMDHENMFWYRQDPGLGLRLIYFSYDVKMKEKGDIPEGYSVSREKKERFSLILESASTNQTSMYLCASSLLDRGFLGTQYFGPGTRLTVL.

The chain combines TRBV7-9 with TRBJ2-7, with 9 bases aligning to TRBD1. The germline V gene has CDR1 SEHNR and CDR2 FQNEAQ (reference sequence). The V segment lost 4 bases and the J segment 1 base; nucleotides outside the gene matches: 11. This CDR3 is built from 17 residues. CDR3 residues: CASSSLSGTGLSYEQYF. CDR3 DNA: TGTGCCAGCAGCTCCCTCTCCGGGACAGGGTTATCCTACGAGCAGTACTTC. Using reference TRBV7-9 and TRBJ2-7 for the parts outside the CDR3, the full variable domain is DTGVSQNPRHKITKRGQNVTFRCDPISEHNRLYWYRQTLGQGPEFLTYFQNEAQLEKSRLLSDRFSAERPKGSFSTLEIQRTEQGDSAMYLCASSSLSGTGLSYEQYFGPGTRLTVT.

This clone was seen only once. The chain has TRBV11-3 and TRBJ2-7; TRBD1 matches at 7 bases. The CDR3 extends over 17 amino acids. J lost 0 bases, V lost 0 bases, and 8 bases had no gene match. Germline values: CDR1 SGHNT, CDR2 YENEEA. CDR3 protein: CASSLEPLWDSSYEQYF. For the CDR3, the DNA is TGTGCCAGCAGCTTAGAGCCTCTTTGGGACAGCTCCTACGAGCAGTACTTC. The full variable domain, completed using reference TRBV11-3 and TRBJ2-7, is EAGVVQSPRYKIIEKKQPVAFWCNPISGHNTLYWYLQNLGQGPELLIRYENEEAVDDSQLPKDRFSAERLKGVDSTLKIQPAELGDSAVYLCASSLEPLWDSSYEQYFGPGTRLTVT.